The 2 T cell receptor beta chains listed next were all sequenced from one sample in a study of cytomegalovirus exposure and HLA in healthy donors. The PCR made use of 60 Vbeta and 13 Jbeta primers. Method: immunoSEQ multiplex PCR; TCRdb's copy keeps in-frame clones and lacks some. The table lists 90,000 to 150,000 clones, 60% to 85% of them singletons. The sample was PBMCs. The receptors were gathered from a middle-aged woman in good health and CMV-seropositive.

The chain employs TRBV7-2 and TRBJ2-7; 9 bases align to TRBD2. The trim removed 5 bases at V and 1 base at J, leaving 12 bases unmatched. Germline loops: CDR1 SGHTA, CDR2 FQGNSA. The CDR3 is made up of 17 amino acids. The CDR3 coding sequence is TGTGCCAGCAGCCCCCCCTCACTAGCGGGTCAGTCCTACGAGCAGTACTTC. Amino acids: CASSPPSLAGQSYEQYF.

The genes are TRBV5-6 and TRBJ2-1; 7 bases match TRBD2. The junction had 5 bases not matched to a gene; V was cut back by 3 bases and J by 2 bases. This CDR3 region has 15 residues. CDR1 and CDR2 from the germline V gene are SGHDT and YYEEEE. CDR3 residues: CASSWDYGPYNEQFF. The CDR3 coding sequence is TGTGCCAGCAGCTGGGACTATGGGCCCTACAATGAGCAGTTCTTC. The full variable domain, rest sourced from reference TRBV5-6 and TRBJ2-1, is DAGVTQSPTHLIKTRGQQVTLRCSPKSGHDTVSWYQQALGQGPQFIFQYYEEEERQRGNFPDRFSGHQFPNYSSELNVNALLLGDSALYLCASSWDYGPYNEQFFGPGTRLTVL.